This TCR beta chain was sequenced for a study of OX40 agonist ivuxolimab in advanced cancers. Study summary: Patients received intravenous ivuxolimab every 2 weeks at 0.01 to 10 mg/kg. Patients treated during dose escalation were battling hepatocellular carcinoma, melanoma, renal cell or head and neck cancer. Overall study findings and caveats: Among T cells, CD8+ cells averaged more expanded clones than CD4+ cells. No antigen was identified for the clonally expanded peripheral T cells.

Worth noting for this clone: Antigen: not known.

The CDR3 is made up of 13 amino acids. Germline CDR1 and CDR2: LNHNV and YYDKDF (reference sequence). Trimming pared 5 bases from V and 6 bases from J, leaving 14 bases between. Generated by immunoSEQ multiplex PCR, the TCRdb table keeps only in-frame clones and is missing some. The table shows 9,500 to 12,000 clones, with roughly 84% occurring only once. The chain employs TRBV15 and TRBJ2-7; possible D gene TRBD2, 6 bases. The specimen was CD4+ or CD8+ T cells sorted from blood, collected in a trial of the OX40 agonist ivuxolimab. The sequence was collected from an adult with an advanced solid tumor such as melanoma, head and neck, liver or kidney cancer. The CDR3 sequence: CATSSSTRGEQYF. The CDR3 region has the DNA TGTGCCACCAGCTCCTCGACTAGAGGCGAGCAGTACTTC.